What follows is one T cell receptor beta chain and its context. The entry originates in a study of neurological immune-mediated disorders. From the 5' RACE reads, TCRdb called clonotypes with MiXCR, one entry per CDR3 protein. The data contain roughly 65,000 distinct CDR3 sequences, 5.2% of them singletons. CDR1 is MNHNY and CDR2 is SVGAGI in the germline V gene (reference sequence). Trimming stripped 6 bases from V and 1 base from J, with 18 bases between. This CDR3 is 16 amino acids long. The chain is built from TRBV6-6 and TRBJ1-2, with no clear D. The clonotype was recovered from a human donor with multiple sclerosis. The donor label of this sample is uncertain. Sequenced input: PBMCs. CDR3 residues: CASSYAQVEGNYGYTF. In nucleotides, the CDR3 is TGTGCCAGCAGCTATGCTCAGGTGGAGGGTAACTATGGCTACACCTTC.